This is a list of T cell receptor beta chains from one sample in a study of vaccination and CD4 T cells after COVID-19. Their antigen targets remain unknown. TCRdb reanalysed the PCR reads using MiXCR and keeps one entry per CDR3 protein. The sample includes 11,000 to 15,000 distinct CDR3 sequences, around 40% seen only once; the top ten take about 15%. Sequencing was performed on cultured CD4+ T cells from blood. The source is a human donor with COVID-19. Each CDR3 is given with its conserved first and last residue. Fields, in order: V gene, clone size, J gene, D gene, CDR3 protein, CDR3 DNA. D genes are given only for firm matches. For some rows the clone size is stated as once, few or many, or as a class when expanded; others skip it.

V: TRBV15
size: once
J: TRBJ1-4
D: NA
CDR3: CATTQPNEKLFF
DNA: TGTGCCACCACCCAGCCTAATGAAAAACTGTTTTTT

V: TRBV5-5
size: NA
J: TRBJ2-3
D: NA
CDR3: CASSRGGDTDTQYF
DNA: TGTGCCAGCAGCAGGGGGGGAGACACAGATACGCAGTATTTT

V: TRBV7-8
size: few
J: TRBJ2-7
D: NA
CDR3: CASSRPTSLGEQYF
DNA: TGTGCCAGCAGCCGACCCACTAGTTTAGGCGAGCAGTACTTC

V: TRBV20-1
size: few
J: TRBJ2-3
D: TRBD2
CDR3: CSAPTSGTDTQYF
DNA: TGCAGTGCCCCGACTAGCGGCACAGATACGCAGTATTTT

V: TRBV12-3/TRBV12-4
size: NA
J: TRBJ1-3
D: NA
CDR3: CASSSPGAGNTIYF
DNA: TGTGCCAGCAGTTCACCAGGGGCGGGAAACACCATATATTTT

V: TRBV18
size: few
J: TRBJ2-5
D: TRBD1
CDR3: CASSPNQGAGETQYF
DNA: TGTGCCAGCTCACCAAATCAGGGGGCCGGGGAGACCCAGTACTTC

V: TRBV12-3/TRBV12-4
size: NA
J: TRBJ2-5
D: TRBD2
CDR3: CASSPGLAGYQETQYF
DNA: TGTGCCAGCAGTCCGGGACTAGCGGGGTACCAAGAGACCCAGTACTTC

V: TRBV6-2/TRBV6-3
size: NA
J: TRBJ1-5
D: TRBD1
CDR3: CASSKLMTGGGPQHF
DNA: TGTGCCAGCAGTAAACTTATGACAGGGGGAGGCCCCCAGCATTTT

V: TRBV20-1
size: NA
J: TRBJ2-7
D: NA
CDR3: CSASLLEQYF
DNA: TGCAGTGCTAGCCTTCTGGAGCAGTACTTC

V: TRBV20-1
size: NA
J: TRBJ1-6
D: NA
CDR3: CSARAFRGNNSPLHF
DNA: TGCAGTGCTAGAGCTTTTAGGGGAAATAATTCACCCCTCCACTTT

V: TRBV7-2
size: NA
J: TRBJ1-5
D: NA
CDR3: CASSSLLDTQHF
DNA: TGTGCCAGCAGCTCCCTTTTGGATACGCAGCATTTT

V: TRBV7-8
size: few
J: TRBJ2-7
D: NA
CDR3: CASSTRTYEQYF
DNA: TGTGCCAGCAGCACAAGGACCTACGAGCAGTACTTC

V: TRBV6-1
size: NA
J: TRBJ2-7
D: NA
CDR3: CASRNTWQAGEQYF
DNA: TGTGCCAGCAGGAATACCTGGCAGGCGGGGGAGCAGTACTTC

V: TRBV6-5
size: NA
J: TRBJ1-1
D: NA
CDR3: CASSYGERQNTEAFF
DNA: TGTGCCAGCAGTTACGGGGAACGACAGAACACTGAAGCTTTCTTT

V: TRBV12-3/TRBV12-4
size: few
J: TRBJ1-2
D: TRBD1
CDR3: CASSLHQTGGADGYTF
DNA: TGTGCCAGCAGTCTACACCAGACAGGGGGCGCAGATGGCTACACCTTC

V: TRBV19
size: NA
J: TRBJ2-7
D: TRBD1
CDR3: CASTRGQGPYEQYF
DNA: TGTGCCAGTACCCGCGGACAGGGTCCCTACGAGCAGTACTTC

V: TRBV29-1
size: NA
J: TRBJ1-2
D: TRBD1
CDR3: CSVALGQAGGYTF
DNA: TGCAGCGTTGCACTGGGACAGGCCGGGGGCTACACCTTC

V: TRBV7-2
size: NA
J: TRBJ2-2
D: TRBD2
CDR3: CASSLRTSGGAGELFF
DNA: TGTGCCAGCAGCCTCCGGACTAGCGGGGGGGCCGGGGAGCTGTTTTTT

V: TRBV2
size: NA
J: TRBJ2-7
D: NA
CDR3: CASSVGVQEQYF
DNA: TGTGCCAGCAGTGTCGGGGTCCAAGAGCAGTACTTC

V: TRBV30
size: few
J: TRBJ1-2
D: NA
CDR3: CAWSVRGGADGYTF
DNA: TGTGCCTGGAGTGTACGGGGGGGCGCGGATGGCTACACCTTC

V: TRBV6-1
size: few
J: TRBJ1-6
D: NA
CDR3: CASSRGRGSYNSPLHF
DNA: TGTGCCAGCAGTCGCGGGCGGGGCTCCTATAATTCACCCCTCCACTTT

V: TRBV7-2
size: NA
J: TRBJ2-3
D: NA
CDR3: CASTPMGITDTQYF
DNA: TGTGCCAGCACCCCGATGGGGATCACAGATACGCAGTATTTT

V: TRBV20-1
size: NA
J: TRBJ2-3
D: TRBD2
CDR3: CSASGGARTDTQCF
DNA: TGCAGTGCTAGCGGGGGGGCCCGCACAGATACGCAGTGTTTT

V: TRBV7-9
size: few
J: TRBJ2-5
D: NA
CDR3: CASSLQTGLETQYF
DNA: TGTGCCAGCAGCTTACAGACAGGCTTAGAGACCCAGTACTTC

V: TRBV20-1
size: NA
J: TRBJ1-1
D: TRBD1
CDR3: CSADPGTGGTEAFF
DNA: TGCAGTGCTGATCCCGGGACAGGGGGCACTGAAGCTTTCTTT

V: TRBV27
size: NA
J: TRBJ1-6
D: NA
CDR3: CASSLPPDRTTGISPLHF
DNA: TGTGCCAGCAGTTTGCCCCCTGACAGAACTACAGGGATCTCACCCCTCCACTTT

V: TRBV30
size: few
J: TRBJ2-4
D: TRBD2
CDR3: CAWSVPGGQKYF
DNA: TGTGCCTGGAGTGTACCGGGGGGGCAGAAGTACTTC